The 28 T cell receptor beta chains presented below share a single source sample, sequenced in a study of cytomegalovirus exposure and HLA in healthy donors. This PCR relied on a set of 60 Vbeta primers and 13 Jbeta primers. Using immunoSEQ multiplex PCR, the repertoire was profiled, and TCRdb retains in-frame clones only, with some absent. The table shows 33,000 or so clones, with around 76% occurring only once. Sequences were obtained from PBMCs. These receptors all stem from a woman in her twenties or thirties in good health and CMV-seropositive.

The genes are TRBV28 and TRBJ2-1; TRBD2 might be the D (6 bases). Germline V CDR1 and CDR2: MDHEN, SYDVKM. The CDR3 covers 16 residues. The V end lost 5 bases, the J end lost 8 bases, and 22 bases lay between the germline ends. CDR3 sequence (DNA): TGTGCCAGCAGTCCTCAGGGACTGGGCGCCAATGATGAGCAGTTCTTC. Its translation is CASSPQGLGANDEQFF.

The chain couples TRBV7-9 to TRBJ1-4, with D uncertain. This CDR3 has 14 amino acids. The germline gives CDR1 SEHNR, CDR2 FQNEAQ (reference sequence). V gave up 3 bases and J gave up 5 bases, with 10 bases separating them. CDR3 region: CASSLSSRNEKLFF. In nucleotides, the CDR3 is TGTGCCAGCAGCTTGTCTTCGAGGAATGAAAAACTGTTTTTT.

This rearrangement joins TRBV2 to TRBJ2-5, with 12 nucleotides matching TRBD2. This CDR3 spans 15 amino acids. With V trimmed by 5 bases and J by 2 bases, 3 bases remained unmatched. CDR1 is SNHLY, CDR2 FYNNEI, per germline. CDR3 in amino acids: CASSPTSGRQETQYF. CDR3 in DNA: TGTGCCAGCAGTCCGACTAGCGGGAGACAAGAGACCCAGTACTTC.

The rearrangement links TRBV30 to TRBJ1-5; D is possibly TRBD1 (6 bases). CDR3 size: 15 residues. CDR1 is GTSNPN, CDR2 SVGIG, per germline (reference sequence). Trimming took 2 bases from V and 7 from J, leaving 18 bases between them. The CDR3: CAWSWGTLEFQPQHF. The CDR3 DNA reads TGTGCCTGGAGTTGGGGGACACTCGAATTCCAGCCCCAGCATTTT.

The chain carries TRBV11-2 and TRBJ2-7; D may be TRBD1 (6 bases). This CDR3 has 14 amino acids. V was clipped by 4 bases and J by 0 bases, with 10 bases between them. The germline V gene encodes CDR1 SGHAT and CDR2 FQNNGV. The CDR3 loop reads CASSYGDNSYEQYF. The CDR3, as DNA: TGTGCCAGCAGCTACGGGGACAACTCCTACGAGCAGTACTTC.

V and J are TRBV10-2 and TRBJ2-5; the match to TRBD1 covers 7 bases. Germline V gives CDR1 WSHSY, CDR2 SAAADI. This CDR3 has 15 amino acids. The V and J ends lost 4 bases and 9 bases, in that order; junction bases with no gene match: 14. This CDR3 reads CASSGPGTATEAQYF. For the CDR3, the DNA is TGCGCCAGCAGTGGGCCCGGGACAGCCACCGAGGCCCAGTACTTC.

DNA for the CDR3: TGCGCCAGCGGTCCTAGCGGGCCCTACAATGAGCAGTTCTTC. Translated: CASGPSGPYNEQFF. V and J are TRBV5-1 and TRBJ2-1; 8 bases line up with TRBD2. V was clipped by 7 bases and J by 2 bases; unmatched bases: 5. CDR3 size: 14 residues. Germline CDR1 reads SGHRS; CDR2 reads YFSETQ. Full variable domain (outside the CDR3, taken from reference TRBV5-1 and TRBJ2-1): KAGVTQTPRYLIKTRGQQVTLSCSPISGHRSVSWYQQTPGQGLQFLFEYFSETQRNKGNFPGRFSGRQFSNSRSEMNVSTLELGDSALYLCASGPSGPYNEQFFGPGTRLTVL.

The V call is TRBV2, the J call TRBJ2-7, with a possible D match to TRBD1 (5 bases). CDR1 and CDR2 (germline): SNHLY, FYNNEI. The CDR3 totals 15 residues. Trimming removed 8 bases from V and 1 base from J, with 18 bases in between. The CDR3 DNA sequence: TGTGCCAGCTCAGAAGAAGGGGCCCCGTCCTACGAGCAGTACTTC. Protein: CASSEEGAPSYEQYF.

The V call is TRBV2, the J call TRBJ2-7; 9 bases are shared with TRBD2. The J segment lost 2 bases and the V segment lost 5 bases, leaving 7 bases of the junction unmatched. This CDR3 comprises 15 residues. The germline gives CDR1 SNHLY, CDR2 FYNNEI. CDR3 protein: CASSLYSGSPYEQYF. For the CDR3, the DNA is TGTGCCAGCAGTCTCTATAGCGGGAGCCCCTACGAGCAGTACTTC.

The chain recombines TRBV5-1 with TRBJ1-1, with 8 bases fitting TRBD1. The CDR3 runs to 14 residues. V was clipped by 4 bases and J by 4 bases; unmatched bases: 6. Germline CDR1 is SGHRS and CDR2 is YFSETQ. CDR3 sequence (DNA): TGCGCCAGCAGCGTTGCTGACAGGGGCACTGAAGCTTTCTTT. Its protein is CASSVADRGTEAFF.

This clone was counted a single time. This chain connects TRBV2 to TRBJ2-7, with TRBD1 as a possible D gene (6 bases). Germline CDR1 and CDR2: SNHLY and FYNNEI. The CDR3 loop spans 15 amino acids. V lost 5 bases to trimming and J lost 0 bases, with 14 bases between them. This chain's CDR3 is CASSPGDTYSYEQYF. The DNA for the CDR3 is TGTGCCAGCAGTCCCGGGGACACTTACTCCTACGAGCAGTACTTC.

V gene TRBV5-1 combines with J gene TRBJ2-3; possible D gene TRBD2, 5 bases. Trimming removed 2 bases at V and 1 base at J, with 17 bases between. CDR3 size: 17 residues. Germline V gene data show CDR1 as SGHRS and CDR2 as YFSETQ. The CDR3 coding sequence is TGCGCCAGCAGCTTCGGGCTAGATCAGAGGGGCACAGATACGCAGTATTTT. Its translation is CASSFGLDQRGTDTQYF.

This clone was observed a few times. The chain has TRBV15 and TRBJ2-1; D unclear. Per germline, CDR1 LNHNV and CDR2 YYDKDF (reference sequence). CDR3 size: 14 residues. Trimming removed 0 bases from V and 7 bases from J, with 10 bases in between. This chain's CDR3 is CATSRDSVANEQFF. As DNA, the CDR3 is TGTGCCACCAGCAGAGATAGTGTAGCTAATGAGCAGTTCTTC.

V usage is TRBV23-1 and J usage is TRBJ2-7; 11 bases line up with TRBD1. TRBV23-1 is an ORF; its function is uncertain. With V trimmed by 6 bases and J by 7 bases, 11 bases remained unmatched. The CDR3 runs to 15 residues. CDR3 nucleotide sequence: TGCGCCAGCAGCCCCGGACAGGGGGCGGGTTGGGAGCAGTACTTC. Translating gives CASSPGQGAGWEQYF.

This clone was seen more than once but under ten times. The chain combines TRBV10-3 with TRBJ1-2, with 8 nucleotides matching TRBD1. The V and J ends lost 7 bases and 6 bases, in that order; junction bases with no gene match: 7. The CDR3 is 13 residues long. Germline lookup yields CDR1 ENHRY and CDR2 SYGVKD. The CDR3 DNA reads TGTGCCATCAAAGGACAGGGAGAGGATGGCTACACCTTC. As protein: CAIKGQGEDGYTF.

This rearrangement joins TRBV9 to TRBJ2-3, with 9 bases fitting TRBD1. This CDR3 comprises 18 residues. CDR1 and CDR2 from the germline V gene are SGDLS and YYNGEE. Trimming took 0 bases from V and 0 from J; bases not matched to a gene: 8. In DNA, the CDR3 is TGTGCCAGCAGCGTAGGCGGTGGGACAGGGACTAGCACAGATACGCAGTATTTT. Translation gives CASSVGGGTGTSTDTQYF.

The J gene is TRBJ1-2, the V gene TRBV6-1; D ambiguous. The CDR3 spans 17 residues. V was clipped by 4 bases and J by 6 bases, with 24 bases between them. The germline gives CDR1 MNHNS, CDR2 SASEGT. The chain's CDR3 is CASSVTARVPRGHGYTF. The CDR3 region has the DNA TGTGCCAGCAGTGTAACGGCAAGGGTCCCCCGAGGGCATGGCTACACCTTC.

The V call is TRBV25-1, the J call TRBJ1-5; D uncertain. Germline values: CDR1 MGHDK, CDR2 SYGVNS. Trimming left V 4 bases short and J 4 bases short, with 8 bases between. The CDR3 consists of 13 residues. CDR3 loop: CASSAGINQPQHF. CDR3 DNA: TGTGCCAGCAGTGCCGGGATAAATCAGCCCCAGCATTTT.

The chain joins TRBV6-5 to TRBJ1-2; D gene ambiguous. V gave up 6 bases and J gave up 4 bases, with 15 bases separating them. From germline, CDR1 is MNHEY and CDR2 SVGAGI. The CDR3 is 14 residues long. The CDR3 DNA is TGTGCCAGCAGACCACACGGGTTGAGCTATGGCTACACCTTC. It translates to CASRPHGLSYGYTF.

This clone was observed a few times. This sequence joins TRBV2 and TRBJ1-1; TRBD1 matches at 8 bases. CDR1 SNHLY and CDR2 FYNNEI come from the germline V gene. The CDR3 loop spans 14 amino acids. After removal of 4 bases from V and 5 bases from J, the junction contained 6 bases not matched to a gene. CDR3 in DNA: TGTGCCAGCAGTGGGCAGGGGGCTTATACTGAAGCTTTCTTT. This translates into CASSGQGAYTEAFF. Supplemented by reference TRBV2 and TRBJ1-1, the full variable domain reads EPEVTQTPSHQVTQMGQEVILRCVPISNHLYFYWYRQILGQKVEFLVSFYNNEISEKSEIFDDQFSVERPDGSNFTLKIRSTKLEDSAMYFCASSGQGAYTEAFFGQGTRLTVV.

The chain joins TRBV27 to TRBJ1-2; D may be TRBD1 (6 bases). Germline V gene data show CDR1 as MNHEY and CDR2 as SMNVEV (reference sequence). V gave up 5 bases and J gave up 2 bases, with 21 bases separating them. CDR3 length: 17 amino acids. The CDR3 nucleotides read TGTGCCAGCAGTCCGAGACAGGCTTTAGAAGAAAACTATGGCTACACCTTC. It yields the protein CASSPRQALEENYGYTF.

The V gene is TRBV7-9, the J gene TRBJ2-5, with 12 bases aligning to TRBD2. This CDR3 spans 15 amino acids. After removal of 5 bases from V and 4 bases from J, the junction contained 5 bases not matched to a gene. CDR1 is SEHNR, CDR2 FQNEAQ, per germline (reference sequence). The CDR3 coding sequence is TGTGCCAGCAGCGCCGGACTAGCGGGGCGAGAGACCCAGTACTTC. Its translation is CASSAGLAGRETQYF.

CDR3 protein: CAWTGWTGDTEAFF. The CDR3 coding sequence is TGTGCCTGGACCGGTTGGACAGGGGACACTGAAGCTTTCTTT. This chain links TRBV30 with TRBJ1-1; 9 bases align to TRBD1. With V trimmed by 4 bases and J by 3 bases, 6 bases remained unmatched. Per germline, CDR1 GTSNPN and CDR2 SVGIG (reference sequence). The CDR3 is made up of 14 amino acids.

This chain uses TRBV7-8 with TRBJ1-1, with D perhaps matching TRBD1 (5 bases). The CDR3 is 15 amino acids. Trimming removed 5 bases from V and 0 bases from J, with 13 bases in between. Germline CDR1 is SGHVS and CDR2 is FQNEAQ. The CDR3 DNA follows: TGTGCCAGCAGCCCCTATGACAGATTGAACACTGAAGCTTTCTTT. Translated, it gives CASSPYDRLNTEAFF.

The V and J genes are TRBV7-2 and TRBJ1-2; D gene ambiguous. The CDR3 length is 13 residues. CDR1 is SGHTA, CDR2 FQGNSA, per germline. V lost 0 bases, J lost 11 bases, and 13 bases lay in between. CDR3 coding DNA: TGTGCCAGCAGCTTAGCTGGAACAGCCTATTACACCTTC. Translation gives CASSLAGTAYYTF.

The chain employs TRBV7-2 and TRBJ1-2; D gene uncertain. The CDR3 contains 15 residues. CDR1 and CDR2 (germline): SGHTA, FQGNSA. V was pared by 5 bases and J by 4 bases, with 17 bases between. The CDR3 here is CASSVTGSSVYGYTF. In DNA, the CDR3 is TGTGCCAGCAGCGTGACCGGCAGCAGCGTCTATGGCTACACCTTC.

The chain recombines TRBV7-3 with TRBJ1-4, with D maybe TRBD1 (6 bases). V was clipped by 7 bases and J by 8 bases, with 26 bases between them. Germline V gives CDR1 SGHTA, CDR2 FQGTGA. CDR3 size: 17 residues. The DNA of the CDR3 is TGTGCCAGCATCTCCCGTCAATCGAGGACAGAGGACGAAAAACTGTTTTTT. Translated: CASISRQSRTEDEKLFF.

V gene TRBV5-4 combines with J gene TRBJ2-1; the D is unclear. Germline values: CDR1 SGHNT, CDR2 YYREEE (reference sequence). V was trimmed by 0 bases and J by 4 bases, leaving 5 bases between them. The CDR3 is made up of 13 amino acids. CDR3 nucleotide sequence: TGTGCCAGCAGCTTGGCCCTTTACAATGAGCAGTTCTTC. It yields the protein CASSLALYNEQFF.